A selection of T cell receptor beta chains follows, all from one sample in a study of shared clonotypes between healthy human individuals. Sequenced by immunoSEQ multiplex PCR; TCRdb stores in-frame clones only, minus some. This sample has some 2 million clones, with roughly 94% found just once. Sequenced input: naive CD8+ T cells sorted from blood. These receptors all stem from a man aged 18 to 29 in good health. Each CDR3 is given with its conserved first and last residue. A D gene is named only where the DNA matches it firmly. Expanded clones are given a class, and other clones once, few, many or no size at all.

TGTGCCAGCAGCTTGATGGGGGGGAACCAAGAGACCCAGTACTTC	CASSLMGGNQETQYF	-	TRBJ2-5	TRBV5-4	TRBD2
TGTGCCAGCAGCCCCCAAGGGTGGGGAGGGACAGAGACCCAGTACTTC	CASSPQGWGGTETQYF	-	TRBJ2-5	TRBV9	TRBD2
TGTGCCAGCAGTCCCACAGGGGGAGAGACCCAGTACTTC	CASSPTGGETQYF	-	TRBJ2-5	TRBV9	TRBD1
TGTGCCAGCAGCGTAGGTGGCGCGACTGAAGCTTTCTTT	CASSVGGATEAFF	-	TRBJ1-1	TRBV9	-
TGTGCCAGCAGTTTCGGCCTGACCTACGAGCAGTACTTC	CASSFGLTYEQYF	-	TRBJ2-7	TRBV27	-
TGCGCCAGCAGCTTGTCTAGCGGGGTCTACAATGAGCAGTTCTTC	CASSLSSGVYNEQFF	-	TRBJ2-1	TRBV5-1	TRBD2
TGTGCCAGCAGCAAAGGTTCAACCTACGAGCAGTACTTC	CASSKGSTYEQYF	-	TRBJ2-7	TRBV21-1	-
TGTGCCAGCAGCCAAGAGAGAATAGCGGGGGGGCCTGGGTACGAGCAGTACTTC	CASSQERIAGGPGYEQYF	-	TRBJ2-7	TRBV4-2	TRBD2
TGTGCCAGCAGCCCTGTGAGCGGGGGATACAATGAGCAGTTCTTC	CASSPVSGGYNEQFF	-	TRBJ2-1	TRBV9	TRBD2
TGTGCCACCAGCAGCGTGCCCCCGACAGAAGGGGATCAGCCCCAGCATTTT	CATSSVPPTEGDQPQHF	-	TRBJ1-5	TRBV15	-
TGTGCCAGCAGTGCCCGGGACAGTCGCTATGGCTACACCTTC	CASSARDSRYGYTF	-	TRBJ1-2	TRBV28	TRBD1
TGTGCCAGCAGCTTAGTTCCGCCGGGGAACTATGGCTACACCTTC	CASSLVPPGNYGYTF	-	TRBJ1-2	TRBV11-2	-
TGTGCCAGCAGCCCCGCTCTCTCCTACGAGCAGTACTTC	CASSPALSYEQYF	-	TRBJ2-7	TRBV9	-
TGTGCCAGTAGTATGGACCTAGTCCCCACGAACACCGGGGAGCTGTTTTTT	CASSMDLVPTNTGELFF	-	TRBJ2-2	TRBV19	-
TGTGCCGGATCGGACAGGTACACCGGGGAGCTGTTTTTT	CAGSDRYTGELFF	-	TRBJ2-2	TRBV6-6	TRBD1
TGTGCCAGCAGCTTAACCGGACGTCGAGATACGCAGTATTTT	CASSLTGRRDTQYF	once	TRBJ2-3	TRBV7-6	-
TGCAGCTCACAAGGCGGGGCAGATACGCAGTATTTT	CSSQGGADTQYF	-	TRBJ2-3	TRBV29-1	-
TGTGCCAGCAGCTTTACGGGACTGATATACGAGCAGTACTTC	CASSFTGLIYEQYF	-	TRBJ2-7	TRBV7-9	-
TGTGCCAGCAGCCCTTCCCTGTGGACAGGGACTTACGAGCAGTACTTC	CASSPSLWTGTYEQYF	-	TRBJ2-7	TRBV9	TRBD1
TGTGCCAGTAGCCCTGGAGAGGGGGCCAACGAGCAGTACTTC	CASSPGEGANEQYF	-	TRBJ2-7	TRBV19	TRBD1
TGTGCCAGCAGTTCGACAGGAAGCTCTGGAAACACCATATATTTT	CASSSTGSSGNTIYF	-	TRBJ1-3	TRBV6-5	-
TGTGCCAGCAGCCCCGGGACGAACTATGGCTACACCTTC	CASSPGTNYGYTF	-	TRBJ1-2	TRBV7-6	-
TGCGCCAGCGCTTGGACAGTGGATGGCTACGAAACCAGAGAAGTGGATGGCTACACCTTC	CASAWTVDGYETREVDGYTF	-	TRBJ1-2	TRBV5-1	-
TGCAGCGTTCTAGGGGGCAGCAATCAGCCCCAGCATTTT	CSVLGGSNQPQHF	-	TRBJ1-5	TRBV29-1	TRBD1
TGCGCCAGCAGCTTAGAGAGAGGCACTGAAGCTTTCTTT	CASSLERGTEAFF	-	TRBJ1-1	TRBV5-1	-
TGTGCTAGCAGCCCGGGACTAGCGGTCACAGATACGCAGTATTTT	CASSPGLAVTDTQYF	-	TRBJ2-3	TRBV7-7	TRBD2
TGTGCCAGCAGTTATTTCTCGGCGAACACTGAAGCTTTCTTT	CASSYFSANTEAFF	-	TRBJ1-1	TRBV6-6	-
TGTGCCAGCAGATGGGGCGTTGCAGAGACCCAGTACTTC	CASRWGVAETQYF	once	TRBJ2-5	TRBV28	-
TGTGCCAGCAGTCTGGGTTCTAACTACGAGCAGTACTTC	CASSLGSNYEQYF	-	TRBJ2-7	TRBV5-4	-
TGCAGCGTTGAATCTATCGGACAGGGGTATGCTGGCTACACCTTC	CSVESIGQGYAGYTF	-	TRBJ1-2	TRBV29-1	TRBD1
TGTGCCAGCAGCGCGACAGCCCCCGGGGAGCTGTTTTTT	CASSATAPGELFF	-	TRBJ2-2	TRBV9	-
TGTGCCAGCAGCATTGGGGCTAGCGGCCCATGGGCCCAGTACTTC	CASSIGASGPWAQYF	-	TRBJ2-5	TRBV27	TRBD2
TGTGCCAGCAGCCCCGCCGGGACAGGGTGGGAAAAACTGTTTTTT	CASSPAGTGWEKLFF	-	TRBJ1-4	TRBV7-9	TRBD1
TGTGCCAGCAGCGTAGAGGACTCACCTTACGAGCAGTACTTC	CASSVEDSPYEQYF	-	TRBJ2-7	TRBV9	-
TGTGCCAGTAGTATGGGGGGCATCTCCTACGAGCAGTACTTC	CASSMGGISYEQYF	-	TRBJ2-7	TRBV19	-
TGTGCCAGCAGCAGTACAGGGATCTACGAGCAGTACTTC	CASSSTGIYEQYF	-	TRBJ2-7	TRBV21-1	-
TGTGCCAGCAGCCAAGGGTCAGGAAACACTGAAGCTTTCTTT	CASSQGSGNTEAFF	-	TRBJ1-1	TRBV4-2	-
TGTGCCAGCAGCTCATGGACAGGGGATTCGAGCACCGGGGAGCTGTTTTTT	CASSSWTGDSSTGELFF	-	TRBJ2-2	TRBV13	TRBD1
TGCGCCAGCAGCCCCCGGTGGGGGGGTCCCCGCTACGAGCAGTACTTC	CASSPRWGGPRYEQYF	-	TRBJ2-7	TRBV5-1	TRBD2
TGTGCCAGCAGCCGAGACGCGACCTACGAGCAGTACTTC	CASSRDATYEQYF	-	TRBJ2-7	TRBV5-4	-
TGTGCCACCAGCAGAGATGGGGGGCCGGGCAATGAGCAGTTCTTC	CATSRDGGPGNEQFF	-	TRBJ2-1	TRBV15	-
TGTGCCAGTACGTTTGGGACCGGGGAGCTGTTTTTT	CASTFGTGELFF	-	TRBJ2-2	TRBV19	-
TGTGCCAGCAGTTTATCGCCTGGGGGTAGCTCACCCCTCCACTTT	CASSLSPGGSSPLHF	-	TRBJ1-6	TRBV27	-
TGCGCCAGCAGCTTGGGGAGAGCGTTGAACACTGAAGCTTTCTTT	CASSLGRALNTEAFF	-	TRBJ1-1	TRBV5-1	-
TGTGCCAGCAGTGAAGCGCCAGGCACTGAAGCTTTCTTT	CASSEAPGTEAFF	-	TRBJ1-1	TRBV2	-